The 10 T cell receptor beta chains presented below share a single source sample, sequenced in a study of identical twins. From the 5' RACE reads, TCRdb called clonotypes with MiXCR, one entry per CDR3 protein. The profile covers about 570,000 distinct CDR3 sequences, with more than 9% appearing a single time and around 3% taken by the ten largest. These same records also appear under a second study, on yellow fever vaccine responses in identical twins.

Sequencing was done on a sample of PBMCs. These receptors came from a woman younger than 30 in good health.

The chain joins TRBV7-8 to TRBJ2-3; D not resolved. The V and J ends lost 2 bases and 2 bases respectively, with 11 bases between them. Per germline, CDR1 SGHVS and CDR2 FQNEAQ. This CDR3 region has 15 residues. CDR3 loop: CASSLTVLATDTQYF. CDR3 in DNA: TGTGCCAGCAGCTTAACCGTATTGGCCACAGATACGCAGTATTTT.

The V call is TRBV20-1, the J call TRBJ1-2, with 7 positions matching TRBD1. V trimming: 5 bases; J trimming: 7 bases; junction bases outside the gene matches: 19. CDR3 size: 16 residues. Germline CDR1 and CDR2: DFQATT and SNEGSKA (reference sequence). The CDR3 reads CSADDRVSTLIGGYTF. The CDR3 DNA sequence: TGCAGTGCTGACGACAGGGTTTCCACCCTTATAGGTGGCTACACCTTC.

This clonotype was counted at least ten times. This chain uses TRBV5-1 with TRBJ2-5; weak D call: TRBD2 (6 bases). This CDR3 region has 14 residues. Deletions cut 0 bases from V and 1 base from J, with 7 bases between. Germline CDR1 SGHRS, CDR2 YFSETQ. For the CDR3, the DNA is TGCGCCAGCAGCTTGGTGGGGGGCCAAGAGACCCAGTACTTC. This codes for CASSLVGGQETQYF.

The chain recombines TRBV7-2 with TRBJ2-7, with D possibly being TRBD2 (6 bases). The CDR3 contains 14 residues. Germline CDR1 and CDR2: SGHTA and FQGNSA. The germline V and J ends were trimmed by 10 bases and 0 bases, with 16 bases remaining between them. CDR3 in amino acids: CATTRDLSSYEQYF. CDR3 nucleotides: TGTGCCACCACTCGGGACTTAAGCTCCTACGAGCAGTACTTC.

The table lists this clonotype with a few counts. The V and J genes are TRBV28 and TRBJ2-7; perhaps TRBD2 as D (7 bases). V was trimmed by 10 bases and J by 5 bases, leaving 12 bases between them. The germline CDR1 and CDR2 sequences are MDHEN and SYDVKM. The CDR3 consists of 11 residues. CDR3 in DNA: TGTGCCACGGGGGGCTTCAACGAGCAGTACTTC. Residues: CATGGFNEQYF.

This clonotype was counted ten times or more. The chain joins TRBV2 to TRBJ2-1; D may match TRBD1 or TRBD2 (6 bases each). V gave up 7 bases and J gave up 4 bases, with 14 bases separating them. CDR1 is SNHLY and CDR2 is FYNNEI in the germline V gene. The CDR3 has 14 amino acids. The CDR3 spells CASTGAGEYNEQFF. The CDR3 DNA reads as TGTGCCAGCACGGGGGCAGGGGAATACAATGAGCAGTTCTTC. Based on the CDR3 plus reference TRBV2 and TRBJ2-1, the full variable domain is EPEVTQTPSHQVTQMGQEVILRCVPISNHLYFYWYRQILGQKVEFLVSFYNNEISEKSEIFDDQFSVERPDGSNFTLKIRSTKLEDSAMYFCASTGAGEYNEQFFGPGTRLTVL.

This clonotype was seen many times. The chain employs TRBV12-3 or TRBV12-4 and TRBJ2-5; no clear D gene. The CDR3 has 13 amino acids. Trimming took off 1 base at V and 2 bases at J, with 5 bases between the two ends. The CDR3 DNA sequence: TGTGCCAGCAGTTTAGTAGGTCAAGAGACCCAGTACTTC. This codes for CASSLVGQETQYF.

The chain joins TRBV20-1 to TRBJ2-3; 7 bases match TRBD2. Per the germline V gene, CDR1 is DFQATT and CDR2 is SNEGSKA (reference sequence). Trimming cost V 3 bases and J 5 bases; bases outside gene matches: 2. The CDR3 loop spans 12 amino acids. The DNA of the CDR3 is TGCAGTGCTAGGGGCGGGAGAGATACGCAGTATTTT. Translation: CSARGGRDTQYF.

The chain combines TRBV19 with TRBJ2-5, with 15 bases matching TRBD2. The J segment lost 4 bases and the V segment lost 5 bases, leaving 5 bases of the junction unmatched. Germline V gene data show CDR1 as LNHDA and CDR2 as SQIVND (reference sequence). This CDR3 has 16 residues. Written as DNA, the CDR3 is TGTGCCAGTAGTGCTGGGGGACTAGCGGGGGGAGAGACCCAGTACTTC. Protein sequence: CASSAGGLAGGETQYF.

This chain joins TRBV10-3 and TRBJ2-5, with unresolved D. The germline V and J ends were trimmed by 4 bases and 4 bases, with 4 bases remaining between them. The CDR3 contains 11 residues. The germline V gene has CDR1 ENHRY and CDR2 SYGVKD. The DNA for the CDR3 is TGTGCCATCAGTGCGGCAGAGACCCAGTACTTC. Protein product: CAISAAETQYF.